The 32 T cell receptor beta chains below come from one sample, sequenced in a study of cytomegalovirus exposure and HLA in healthy donors. This PCR relied on a set of 60 Vbeta primers and 13 Jbeta primers. TCRdb keeps only in-frame clones here, not all; method: immunoSEQ multiplex PCR. This sample's clone table lists around 150,000 clones. The material sequenced was PBMCs. The receptors were sampled from a woman in her sixties in good health and CMV-seronegative.

The chain is built from TRBV5-1 and TRBJ2-1, with D possibly matching TRBD1 (6 bases). This CDR3 is 14 amino acids long. Germline CDR1 SGHRS, CDR2 YFSETQ. With 0 bases removed from V and 8 bases from J, the gap between germline ends came to 12 bases. The DNA for the CDR3 is TGCGCCAGCAGCTTGGCCCAGGCAGGGGATGAGCAGTTCTTC. The encoded protein is CASSLAQAGDEQFF.

This chain uses TRBV6-6 with TRBJ2-7; possibly TRBD2 for D (6 bases). This CDR3 region has 16 residues. CDR1 is MNHNY, CDR2 SVGAGI, per germline (reference sequence). The V gene lost 7 bases and the J gene lost 5 bases, with 24 bases spanning the gap. CDR3 region: CASTEGSAGHRNEQYF. The CDR3 coding sequence is TGTGCCAGCACCGAAGGATCAGCGGGCCACCGAAACGAGCAGTACTTC.

The chain links TRBV5-1 to TRBJ2-5; TRBD2 might be the D (6 bases). Germline V gene lookup returns CDR1 SGHRS and CDR2 YFSETQ. The CDR3 consists of 17 residues. The V gene lost 0 bases and the J gene lost 0 bases, with 15 bases spanning the gap. The CDR3 region has the DNA TGCGCCAGCAGCTTGGCTTTTGGCGGGGCCGACCAAGAGACCCAGTACTTC. Translation: CASSLAFGGADQETQYF.

The J gene is TRBJ1-2, the V gene TRBV12-1; the table's D call, TRBD1, was not checked against the DNA. TRBV12-1 is noted as a pseudogene. The CDR3 sequence is 14 residues long. The CDR3 nucleotides are TGTGCCAGCAGAGTCCCCCGGGACAGGGATGGCTACACCTTC. Translation: CASRVPRDRDGYTF.

This sequence joins TRBV5-4 and TRBJ2-7; 8 bases fit TRBD2. This CDR3 region has 16 residues. Germline loops: CDR1 SGHNT, CDR2 YYREEE (reference sequence). V lost 4 bases and J lost 2; bases outside the gene matches: 11. The CDR3 sequence: CASSIGGVAGTYEQYF. The DNA for the CDR3 is TGTGCCAGCAGCATCGGGGGGGTAGCGGGAACCTACGAGCAGTACTTC.

The rearrangement links TRBV7-2 to TRBJ2-7; 7 bases agree with TRBD1. CDR3 length equals 14 residues. The trim removed 2 bases at V and 3 bases at J, leaving 4 bases unmatched. Germline CDR1 SGHTA, CDR2 FQGNSA. In nucleotides, the CDR3 is TGTGCCAGCAGCTTAAATACAGGGGTCTACGAGCAGTACTTC. Protein sequence: CASSLNTGVYEQYF. Full variable domain (remainder filled in from reference TRBV7-2 and TRBJ2-7): GAGVSQSPSNKVTEKGKDVELRCDPISGHTALYWYRQSLGQGLEFLIYFQGNSAPDKSGLPSDRFSAERTGGSVSTLTIQRTQQEDSAVYLCASSLNTGVYEQYFGPGTRLTVT.

The chain carries TRBV4-1 and TRBJ1-5, with TRBD1 as a possible D gene (6 bases). This CDR3 contains 15 residues. With 0 bases removed from V and 9 bases from J, the gap between germline ends came to 15 bases. The germline gives CDR1 MGHRA, CDR2 YSYEKL. This CDR3 reads CASSQEGSWGPPQHF. CDR3 nucleotide sequence: TGCGCCAGCAGCCAAGAAGGGTCATGGGGGCCGCCCCAGCATTTT.

The CDR3: CASSFGTGFNYGYTF. In DNA form, the CDR3 reads TGCGCCAGCAGCTTTGGGACAGGGTTTAACTATGGCTACACCTTC. V usage is TRBV5-1 and J usage is TRBJ1-2; 9 bases line up with TRBD1. J gave up 1 base and V 2 bases, and 3 bases lay outside the gene matches. Germline V CDR1 and CDR2: SGHRS, YFSETQ. The CDR3 totals 15 residues.

The CDR3 region is CASSIKGVSEAFF. The CDR3 nucleotides are TGTGCCAGTAGTATTAAGGGGGTCTCTGAAGCTTTCTTT. This chain links TRBV19 with TRBJ1-1; TRBD1 might be the D (6 bases). Germline-derived CDR1 and CDR2 are LNHDA and SQIVND (reference sequence). The ends were cut back, 3 bases at V and 6 bases at J, with 11 bases in the middle. The length of the CDR3 is 13 residues.

V usage is TRBV4-1 and J usage is TRBJ1-1, with D tentatively TRBD1 (5 bases). CDR3 size: 16 residues. Trimming cost V 3 bases and J 0 bases, with 14 bases left between them. Germline V lookup: CDR1 MGHRA, CDR2 YSYEKL. The CDR3 is CASSQTGQTVNTEAFF. The DNA for the CDR3 is TGCGCCAGCAGCCAGACGGGTCAGACAGTGAACACTGAAGCTTTCTTT.

The CDR3 DNA follows: TGCGCCAGCAGTCATTCCCCGGGACAGAACGACAATGAGCAGTTCTTC. Protein: CASSHSPGQNDNEQFF. The rearrangement links TRBV23-1 to TRBJ2-1; 7 positions agree with TRBD1. TRBV23-1 falls under the ORF class, with uncertain function. The V and J ends lost 3 bases and 5 bases, in that order; junction bases with no gene match: 10. The CDR3 loop spans 16 amino acids.

V gene TRBV4-1 combines with J gene TRBJ2-3, with D hard to call. The CDR3 runs 12 residues. Germline lookup yields CDR1 MGHRA and CDR2 YSYEKL. The ends were cut back, 3 bases at V and 6 bases at J, with 7 bases in the middle. The CDR3 DNA sequence: TGCGCCAGCAGCCATCCCAGGGATACGCAGTATTTT. Protein sequence: CASSHPRDTQYF.

The chain joins TRBV2 to TRBJ2-7; no clear D. Trimming removed 0 bases from V and 3 bases from J, with 9 bases in between. There are 14 residues in the CDR3. CDR1 and CDR2 (germline): SNHLY, FYNNEI. DNA for the CDR3: TGTGCCAGCAGTGAAGCGAGCGCTTACTACGAGCAGTACTTC. This translates into CASSEASAYYEQYF.

This rearrangement joins TRBV6-4 to TRBJ1-4, with 8 nucleotides matching TRBD1. The CDR3 is made up of 14 amino acids. Losses at the gene ends were 2 bases for V and 8 bases for J; bases not matched to a gene: 4. Germline CDR1 is MRHNA and CDR2 is SNTAGT. The CDR3, as DNA: TGTGCCAGCAGTGACACAGGGGGGGACGAAAAACTGTTTTTT. Translated, it gives CASSDTGGDEKLFF.

The rearrangement links TRBV9 to TRBJ2-7; no definite D call. The germline V gene has CDR1 SGDLS and CDR2 YYNGEE. V shed 0 bases and J shed 2 bases, with 9 bases lying between them. CDR3 size: 14 residues. CDR3 in amino acids: CASSVDASTYEQYF. CDR3 nucleotide sequence: TGTGCCAGCAGCGTAGACGCTAGTACCTACGAGCAGTACTTC.

The chain combines TRBV7-9 with TRBJ2-1; TRBD2 matches 9 bases. V dropped 8 bases and J dropped 2; count of bases not matched to a gene: 4. The CDR3 covers 14 residues. Germline-derived CDR1 and CDR2 are SEHNR and FQNEAQ (reference sequence). Here the CDR3 reads CASGRLAAYNEQFF. CDR3 DNA: TGTGCCAGCGGTAGACTAGCGGCCTACAATGAGCAGTTCTTC. Based on the CDR3 plus reference TRBV7-9 and TRBJ2-1, the full variable domain is DTGVSQNPRHKITKRGQNVTFRCDPISEHNRLYWYRQTLGQGPEFLTYFQNEAQLEKSRLLSDRFSAERPKGSFSTLEIQRTEQGDSAMYLCASGRLAAYNEQFFGPGTRLTVL.

The genes are TRBV9 and TRBJ1-2, with D perhaps matching TRBD1 (6 bases). CDR3 length: 15 residues. From germline, CDR1 is SGDLS and CDR2 YYNGEE. With 8 bases removed from V and 4 bases from J, the gap between germline ends came to 21 bases. The CDR3 nucleotides read TGTGCCAGTAGTTACCGGTCAGGGGCTTTCTATGGCTACACCTTC. Its protein is CASSYRSGAFYGYTF. The full variable domain, in which reference TRBV9 and TRBJ1-2 provide the parts outside the CDR3, is DSGVTQTPKHLITATGQRVTLRCSPRSGDLSVYWYQQSLDQGLQFLIQYYNGEERAKGNILERFSAQQFPDLHSELNLSSLELGDSALYFCASSYRSGAFYGYTFGSGTRLTVV.

In DNA, the CDR3 is TGTGCCAGCAGCTTATCTTTTAGTCCCGAGACCCAGTACTTC. It yields the protein CASSLSFSPETQYF. V gene TRBV7-9 combines with J gene TRBJ2-5; D is ambiguous. V lost 2 bases, J lost 5 bases, and 12 bases lay in between. The CDR3 contains 14 residues. CDR1 and CDR2 from the germline V gene are SEHNR and FQNEAQ (reference sequence). Full variable domain (outside the CDR3, taken from reference TRBV7-9 and TRBJ2-5): DTGVSQNPRHKITKRGQNVTFRCDPISEHNRLYWYRQTLGQGPEFLTYFQNEAQLEKSRLLSDRFSAERPKGSFSTLEIQRTEQGDSAMYLCASSLSFSPETQYFGPGTRLLVL.

The chain recombines TRBV27 with TRBJ2-2; 7 bases are a match to TRBD2. V was clipped by 4 bases and J by 3 bases; unmatched bases: 5. CDR3 length equals 15 residues. Germline CDR1 and CDR2: MNHEY and SMNVEV (reference sequence). CDR3 sequence (DNA): TGTGCCAGCAGTTACGAGGGGAGGGACACCGGGGAGCTGTTTTTT. Its translation: CASSYEGRDTGELFF.

This rearrangement joins TRBV5-1 to TRBJ1-2, with 9 bases that match TRBD1. With 4 bases clipped from V and 4 bases from J, the junction kept 5 bases outside the gene matches. The CDR3 extends over 14 amino acids. Germline lookup yields CDR1 SGHRS and CDR2 YFSETQ. CDR3 sequence reads: CASSPGQGSYGYTF. Written as DNA, the CDR3 is TGCGCCAGCAGCCCGGGACAGGGAAGCTATGGCTACACCTTC.

This chain joins TRBV5-4 and TRBJ2-1; possibly TRBD1 for D (5 bases). The V and J ends lost 2 bases and 5 bases respectively, with 5 bases between them. The CDR3 spans 12 residues. The germline V gene has CDR1 SGHNT and CDR2 YYREEE (reference sequence). CDR3 nucleotide sequence: TGTGCCAGCAGCTTAGGGGACAATGAGCAGTTCTTC. Its protein is CASSLGDNEQFF.

The rearrangement joins TRBV10-3 to TRBJ2-7; unclear D gene. This CDR3 spans 14 amino acids. Trimming shortened V by 10 bases and J by 7 bases, and 23 bases separated the two germline ends. In germline, CDR1 is ENHRY, CDR2 SYGVKD. The CDR3 reads CATSSIAPPWEQYF. The CDR3 region has the DNA TGTGCCACCTCCTCTATCGCCCCCCCGTGGGAGCAGTACTTC.

The chain couples TRBV15 to TRBJ2-2; D remains unclear. Germline CDR1 LNHNV, CDR2 YYDKDF (reference sequence). The CDR3 runs to 16 residues. The V end was cut by 3 bases, the J end by 1 base, with 12 bases between. The CDR3 protein is CATSSSHDLNTGELFF. CDR3 sequence (DNA): TGTGCCACCAGCAGTTCCCATGACTTGAACACCGGGGAGCTGTTTTTT.

J is TRBJ1-5 and V is TRBV5-8; D perhaps matches TRBD1 (5 bases). Germline V lookup: CDR1 SGHTS, CDR2 YDEGEE. The CDR3 is 16 residues long. The germline V and J ends were trimmed by 1 base and 5 bases, with 16 bases remaining between them. The CDR3 nucleotides read TGTGCCAGCAGCTTGTGGGGCAGGGTCGGGCATCAGCCCCAGCATTTT. Amino acid sequence: CASSLWGRVGHQPQHF.

The V call is TRBV29-1, the J call TRBJ2-1, with 11 bases fitting TRBD2. The V segment lost 7 bases and the J segment 3 bases; nucleotides outside the gene matches: 5. CDR1 is SQVTM, CDR2 ANQGSEA, per germline. CDR3 length equals 14 residues. In DNA, the CDR3 is TGCAGCGCTGTGACTAGCGGGATCTACAATGAGCAGTTCTTC. Encoded protein: CSAVTSGIYNEQFF.

The chain combines TRBV28 with TRBJ1-1; D unresolved. The germline V gene encodes CDR1 MDHEN and CDR2 SYDVKM. There are 11 residues in the CDR3. Trimming took 7 bases from V and 8 from J, leaving 11 bases between them. The CDR3 spells CASILNYEAFF. The CDR3 DNA reads as TGTGCCAGCATCCTAAACTACGAAGCTTTCTTT.

This sequence joins TRBV5-1 and TRBJ2-3, with 7 bases identical to TRBD1. Germline values: CDR1 SGHRS, CDR2 YFSETQ. The V and J ends lost 3 bases and 6 bases, in that order; junction bases with no gene match: 4. The CDR3 has 13 amino acids. The CDR3 DNA reads as TGCGCCAGCAGCTGGGACAGCCCGGATACGCAGTATTTT. Translation gives CASSWDSPDTQYF.

V is TRBV5-5 and J is TRBJ1-1, with D uncertain. CDR3 size: 14 residues. Trimming cost V 3 bases and J 5 bases, with 14 bases left between them. Germline assignment: CDR1 SGHKS and CDR2 YYEKEE (reference sequence). CDR3 in DNA: TGTGCCAGCAGCTCTCAGGTTAGTAGGACTGAAGCTTTCTTT. Its translation is CASSSQVSRTEAFF.

The chain has TRBV5-1 and TRBJ2-1; weak D call: TRBD1 (5 bases). Germline CDR1 is SGHRS and CDR2 is YFSETQ. V was trimmed by 6 bases and J by 0 bases, leaving 13 bases between them. The CDR3 has 15 residues. CDR3 protein: CASKGPGNSYNEQFF. The DNA of the CDR3 is TGCGCCAGCAAAGGGCCAGGGAACTCCTACAATGAGCAGTTCTTC.

The rearrangement joins TRBV2 to TRBJ2-3, with 9 bases that match TRBD1. From germline, CDR1 is SNHLY and CDR2 FYNNEI. Germline trimming cut 11 bases from V and 3 bases from J; bases unmatched to any gene: 12. The CDR3 has 15 residues. The CDR3 DNA reads TGTGCCGGGAAAACAAGGGACAGGGTAACAGATACGCAGTATTTT. Amino acids: CAGKTRDRVTDTQYF.

The chain has TRBV28 and TRBJ1-3; D might be TRBD1 (5 bases). Germline loops: CDR1 MDHEN, CDR2 SYDVKM. This CDR3 spans 13 amino acids. Trimming shortened V by 4 bases and J by 4 bases, and 8 bases separated the two germline ends. In nucleotides, the CDR3 is TGTGCCAGCAGTTATAACAGGGGAAACACCATATATTTT. This gives the protein CASSYNRGNTIYF.

V and J are TRBV4-2 and TRBJ1-2; D possibly corresponds to TRBD1 (5 bases). V lost 0 bases and J 4 bases, leaving 9 bases between the germline ends. The germline V gene has CDR1 LGHNA and CDR2 YNFKEQ. This CDR3 region has 14 residues. CDR3 in DNA: TGTGCCAGCAGCCAAGACGGCAGGGTCTATGGCTACACCTTC. This gives the protein CASSQDGRVYGYTF.